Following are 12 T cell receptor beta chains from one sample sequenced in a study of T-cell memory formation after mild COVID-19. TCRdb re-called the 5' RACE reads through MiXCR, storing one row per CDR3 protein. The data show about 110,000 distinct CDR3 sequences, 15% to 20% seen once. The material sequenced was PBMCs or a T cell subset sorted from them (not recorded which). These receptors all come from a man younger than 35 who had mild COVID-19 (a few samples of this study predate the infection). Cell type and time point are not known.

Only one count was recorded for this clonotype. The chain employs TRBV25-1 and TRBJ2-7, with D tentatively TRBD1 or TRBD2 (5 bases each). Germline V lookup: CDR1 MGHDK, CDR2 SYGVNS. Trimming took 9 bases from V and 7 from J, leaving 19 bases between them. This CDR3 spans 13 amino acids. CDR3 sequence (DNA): TGTGCCAGTACAGGCAGTCCAGCGGCGGAGCAGTACTTC. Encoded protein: CASTGSPAAEQYF.

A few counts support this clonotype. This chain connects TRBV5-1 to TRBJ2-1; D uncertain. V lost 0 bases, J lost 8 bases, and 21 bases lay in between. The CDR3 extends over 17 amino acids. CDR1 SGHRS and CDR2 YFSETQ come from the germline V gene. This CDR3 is CASSLGPRSIVVDEQFF. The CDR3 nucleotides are TGCGCCAGCAGCTTGGGTCCCCGATCAATAGTCGTGGATGAGCAGTTCTTC.

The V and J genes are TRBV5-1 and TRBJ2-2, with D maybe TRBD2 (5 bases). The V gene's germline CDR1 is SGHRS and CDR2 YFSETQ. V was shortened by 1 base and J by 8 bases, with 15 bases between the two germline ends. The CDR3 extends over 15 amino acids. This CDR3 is CASSLTLAGKGELFF. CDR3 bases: TGCGCCAGCAGCTTGACGCTAGCAGGAAAAGGGGAGCTGTTTTTT. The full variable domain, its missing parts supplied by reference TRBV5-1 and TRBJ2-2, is KAGVTQTPRYLIKTRGQQVTLSCSPISGHRSVSWYQQTPGQGLQFLFEYFSETQRNKGNFPGRFSGRQFSNSRSEMNVSTLELGDSALYLCASSLTLAGKGELFFGEGSRLTVL.

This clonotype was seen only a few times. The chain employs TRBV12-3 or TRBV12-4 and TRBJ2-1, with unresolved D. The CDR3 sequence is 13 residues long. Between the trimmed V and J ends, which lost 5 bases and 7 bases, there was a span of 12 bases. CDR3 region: CASSLRLGNEQFF. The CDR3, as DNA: TGTGCCAGCAGTCTACGACTGGGGAATGAGCAGTTCTTC.

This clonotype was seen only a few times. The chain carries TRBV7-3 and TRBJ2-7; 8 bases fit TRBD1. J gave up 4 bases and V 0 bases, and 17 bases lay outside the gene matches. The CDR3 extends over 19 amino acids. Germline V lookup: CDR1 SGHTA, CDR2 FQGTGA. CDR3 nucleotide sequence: TGTGCCAGCAGCTTAACGGACCTTTGGAGGACAGGGATGATATACGAGCAGTACGTC. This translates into CASSLTDLWRTGMIYEQYV.

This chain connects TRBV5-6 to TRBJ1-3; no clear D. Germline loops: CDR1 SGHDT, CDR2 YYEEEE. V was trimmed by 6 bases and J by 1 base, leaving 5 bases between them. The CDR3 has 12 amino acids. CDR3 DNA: TGTGCCAGCAAGGCGTCTGGAAACACCATATATTTT. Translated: CASKASGNTIYF.

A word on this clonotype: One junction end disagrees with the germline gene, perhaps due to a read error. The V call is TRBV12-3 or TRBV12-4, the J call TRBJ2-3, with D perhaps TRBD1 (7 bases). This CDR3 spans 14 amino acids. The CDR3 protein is CAGSLRQGGDTQYF. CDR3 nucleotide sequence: TGTGCCGGCAGTTTGCGACAGGGAGGAGATACTCAGTATTTT.

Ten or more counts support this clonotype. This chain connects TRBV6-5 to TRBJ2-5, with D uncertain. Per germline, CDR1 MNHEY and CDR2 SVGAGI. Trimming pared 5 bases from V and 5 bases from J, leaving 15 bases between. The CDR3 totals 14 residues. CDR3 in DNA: TGTGCCAGCAGTACAACAGCGATCGAGGAGACCCAGTACTTC. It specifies CASSTTAIEETQYF.

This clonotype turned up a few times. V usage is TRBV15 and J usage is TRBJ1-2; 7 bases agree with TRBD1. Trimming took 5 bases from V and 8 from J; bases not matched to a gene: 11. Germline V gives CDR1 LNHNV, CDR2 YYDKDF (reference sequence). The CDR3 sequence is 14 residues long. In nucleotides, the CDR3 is TGTGCCACCAGCGCCCGACAGGGCCTGTGGGGCTACACCTTC. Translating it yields CATSARQGLWGYTF.

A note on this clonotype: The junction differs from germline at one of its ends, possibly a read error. The CDR3 sequence is CSAGGEGQETKYF. CDR3 DNA sequence: TGCAGTGCCGGCGGGGAGGGTCAAGAGACCAAGTACTTC. The chain couples TRBV20-1 to TRBJ2-5; TRBD2 agrees at 7 bases. The CDR3 is 13 residues long. Per germline, CDR1 DFQATT and CDR2 SNEGSKA (reference sequence).

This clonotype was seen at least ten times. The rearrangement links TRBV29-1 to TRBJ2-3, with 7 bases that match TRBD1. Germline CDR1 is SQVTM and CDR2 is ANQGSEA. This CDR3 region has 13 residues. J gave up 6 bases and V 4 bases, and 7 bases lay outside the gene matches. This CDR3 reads CSVGSEGADTQYF. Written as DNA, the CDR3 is TGCAGCGTTGGTAGCGAGGGGGCTGATACGCAGTATTTT.

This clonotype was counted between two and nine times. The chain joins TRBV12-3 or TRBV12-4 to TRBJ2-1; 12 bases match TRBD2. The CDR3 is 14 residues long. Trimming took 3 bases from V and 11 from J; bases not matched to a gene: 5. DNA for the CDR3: TGTGCCAGCAGTTTTGTTCTAGCGGGGGGGCAGCAGTTCTTC. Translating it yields CASSFVLAGGQQFF.